This T cell receptor beta chain was recovered during a study of shared clonotypes between healthy human individuals. Produced via immunoSEQ multiplex PCR; TCRdb's table is partial and in-frame only. The table has roughly 2.6 million clones, approximately 94% seen once. The germline V and J ends were trimmed by 5 bases and 9 bases, with 16 bases remaining between them. The CDR3 spans 13 residues. Germline assignment: CDR1 SGHAT and CDR2 FQNNGV. The sequence was obtained from a man between 18 and 35 years old in good health. This chain uses TRBV11-2 with TRBJ2-5; tentatively, D is TRBD2 (5 bases). Source material: naive CD4+ T cells sorted from blood. Subset denoted: CD45RA+ positively selected. For the CDR3, the DNA is TGTGCCAGCAGCCGAATGGCCGGGGAAGCCCAGTACTTC. Its translation: CASSRMAGEAQYF.